This TCR beta chain was obtained from a study of OX40 agonist ivuxolimab in advanced cancers. Whole-study context: Dose-escalation patients were diagnosed with hepatocellular carcinoma, melanoma, renal cell cancer or head and neck cancer.

About this clone itself: Its antigen is unknown.

V was trimmed by 3 bases and J by 2 bases, leaving 11 bases between them. The CDR3 loop spans 16 amino acids. Germline V gene lookup returns CDR1 MRHNA and CDR2 SNTAGT. Blood sampling took place at baseline, cycle 4 day 1, and cycle 7 day 1. Findings of the study overall: With doses of 0.1-3.0 mg/kg, partial responders showed among the lowest clonal expansion.

Produced via immunoSEQ multiplex PCR; TCRdb's table is partial and in-frame only. The sample lists about 36,000 clones; 70% to 80% were seen once. This clonotype originated in an adult with an advanced solid tumor such as melanoma, head and neck, liver or kidney cancer. The chain has TRBV6-4 and TRBJ2-6; D unresolved. This specimen consisted of CD4+ or CD8+ T cells sorted from blood, obtained in a trial of the OX40 agonist ivuxolimab. CDR3 protein: CASSDQPYAGANVLTF. DNA of the CDR3: TGTGCCAGCAGTGATCAGCCGTACGCTGGGGCCAACGTCCTGACTTTC.